The present entry profiles one T cell receptor beta chain with its context. The CDR3 sequence is 15 residues long. V lost 2 bases and J lost 1, with 12 bases in between. Germline CDR1 reads LNHDA; CDR2 reads SQIVND (reference sequence). The data belong to a study of blood T cell repertoires in COVID-19. Study information: COVID-19 samples from acute and convalescent phases originated in the United States, Italy and Spain.

Recovered Cohort 3 donors showed two negative PCRs, clearance, or symptom resolution. Profiled with immunoSEQ multiplex PCR; TCRdb holds only in-frame clones, not every one. The sample includes 150,000 to 200,000 clones, 60% to 80% of them seen just once. This chain uses TRBV19 with TRBJ2-7, with D possibly matching TRBD1 (6 bases). The sample comprised PBMCs or T cells enriched from blood (not recorded which). This TCR was sampled from a woman in her forties or fifties who had recovered from COVID-19. The chain's CDR3 is CASSIRWGPSYEQYF. The DNA for the CDR3 is TGTGCCAGTAGTATACGCTGGGGGCCATCCTACGAGCAGTACTTC.